This entry lists 18 T cell receptor beta chains sequenced from one sample in a study of T cell repertoires in cytomegalovirus infection. TCRdb recomputed calls from the reads with MiXCR, one row per CDR3 protein. The sample lists 680,000 or so distinct CDR3 sequences; roughly 36% were seen once. The specimen was PBMCs. These receptors were obtained from a human donor in good health (CMV status not recorded). Some clones in this sample may be carry-over from other donors' samples.

Turning to this clonotype: Its ends do not fully match the called genes, so a read error is possible. The rearrangement links TRBV4-1 to TRBJ1-5; D is uncertain. The CDR3 loop spans 16 amino acids. Germline CDR1 and CDR2: MGHRA and YSYEKL. The CDR3 DNA reads TGTGCCAGCAGCCAAGGAAACTCCCGGACCGATCAGCCCCACCATTTT. Translation gives CASSQGNSRTDQPHHF.

The CDR3 region has the DNA TGTGCCAGCAGCCCGAACGCCGGGGGTATGAACGAGCAGTACTTC. This encodes CASSPNAGGMNEQYF. The chain employs TRBV5-4 and TRBJ2-7; D is possibly TRBD2 (6 bases). From germline, CDR1 is SGHNT and CDR2 YYREEE (reference sequence). The germline V and J ends were trimmed by 4 bases and 5 bases, with 19 bases remaining between them. The CDR3 extends over 15 amino acids.

This clonotype was seen a few times. This chain links TRBV6-6 with TRBJ2-2, with D possibly TRBD2 on 6 matching bases. From germline, CDR1 is MNHNY and CDR2 SVGAGI (reference sequence). The CDR3 contains 15 residues. The V and J ends lost 2 bases and 5 bases respectively, with 12 bases between them. The CDR3 region is CASSYMGTPTGELFF. Here the CDR3 DNA reads TGTGCCAGCAGTTACATGGGGACTCCAACCGGGGAGCTGTTTTTT.

The rearrangement joins TRBV10-3 to TRBJ2-7; 7 nucleotides match TRBD2. The CDR3 runs 13 residues. The V and J ends lost 7 bases and 0 bases, in that order; junction bases with no gene match: 3. Germline CDR1 is ENHRY and CDR2 is SYGVKD. CDR3 in DNA: TGTGCCATCAAAGCGGGGATCTCCTACGAGCAGTACTTC. It yields the protein CAIKAGISYEQYF.

This clonotype was observed a single time. The rearrangement links TRBV3-1 to TRBJ2-1; 8 nucleotides align to TRBD2. J was trimmed by 9 bases and V by 10 bases; bases with no gene match: 5. The CDR3 totals 11 residues. Germline V lookup: CDR1 LGHDT, CDR2 YNNKEL (reference sequence). CDR3 protein: CATPRGGEQFF. CDR3 nucleotides: TGTGCCACCCCTCGGGGGGGTGAGCAGTTCTTC.

This clonotype was seen a handful of times. The V gene is TRBV2, the J gene TRBJ2-5; possible D gene TRBD1, 6 bases. Looked up from germline, CDR1 is SNHLY and CDR2 is FYNNEI. Trimming removed 6 bases at V and 1 base at J, with 9 bases between. CDR3 length: 13 amino acids. The CDR3 bases are TGTGCCAGCAGAGGACAGCTCCAAGAGACCCAGTACTTC. It is translated as CASRGQLQETQYF.

This clonotype was seen many times. V is TRBV20-1 and J is TRBJ2-2, with 7 bases identical to TRBD2. CDR3 length: 14 residues. V trimming: 3 bases; J trimming: 3 bases; junction bases outside the gene matches: 4. Looked up from germline, CDR1 is DFQATT and CDR2 is SNEGSKA (reference sequence). The CDR3 is CSARGGRYTGELFF. In nucleotides, the CDR3 is TGCAGTGCTAGGGGCGGGAGATACACCGGGGAGCTGTTTTTT.

V and J are TRBV7-2 and TRBJ1-2, with a weak D call TRBD1 (6 bases). Germline V gene data show CDR1 as SGHTA and CDR2 as FQGNSA. The CDR3 runs to 13 residues. Trimming stripped 9 bases from V and 8 bases from J, with 19 bases between. This chain's CDR3 is CARGGQGRGGYTF. For the CDR3, the DNA is TGTGCCAGGGGGGGGCAGGGAAGAGGCGGCTACACCTTC. Using reference TRBV7-2 and TRBJ1-2 for the parts outside the CDR3, the full variable domain is GAGVSQSPSNKVTEKGKDVELRCDPISGHTALYWYRQSLGQGLEFLIYFQGNSAPDKSGLPSDRFSAERTGGSVSTLTIQRTQQEDSAVYLCARGGQGRGGYTFGSGTRLTVV.

This clonotype was seen a few times. The gene calls are TRBV6-4 and TRBJ2-5, with 15 bases fitting TRBD2. Germline V gene lookup returns CDR1 MRHNA and CDR2 SNTAGT. The CDR3 extends over 16 amino acids. V lost 3 bases to trimming and J lost 1 base; unmatched junction nucleotides: 0. CDR3 sequence: CASSEGLAGGQETQYF. The CDR3 DNA is TGTGCCAGCAGTGAGGGACTAGCGGGAGGCCAAGAGACCCAGTACTTC.

V is TRBV11-2 and J is TRBJ2-3; 7 bases align to TRBD2. Germline CDR1 is SGHAT and CDR2 is FQNNGV. Losses at the gene ends were 1 base for V and 2 bases for J; bases not matched to a gene: 9. CDR3 length: 17 amino acids. CDR3 amino acids: CASSLGAGRDDTDTQYF. The CDR3 bases are TGTGCCAGCAGCTTAGGCGCGGGGAGGGATGACACAGATACGCAGTATTTT.

This clonotype was counted only a few times. The germline gene is not matched at one end of the junction; a read error may be the cause. This chain joins TRBV11-1 and TRBJ2-1; TRBD2 is a possible D gene (6 bases). This CDR3 has 14 residues. Germline V CDR1 and CDR2: SGHAT, FQDESV (reference sequence). This CDR3 is CAGSWREGYNEQFF. The CDR3 DNA sequence: TGTGCCGGCAGCTGGAGGGAAGGCTACAATGAGCAGTTCTTC.

V usage is TRBV19 and J usage is TRBJ2-1; D might be TRBD1 or TRBD2, each matching 5 bases. Germline V gene sequence: CDR1 LNHDA, CDR2 SQIVND (reference sequence). Between the trimmed V and J ends, which lost 4 bases and 4 bases, there was a span of 11 bases. The CDR3 length is 14 residues. In DNA, the CDR3 is TGTGCCAGTAGTACCCCGAGGGGTTACAATGAGCAGTTCTTC. Residues: CASSTPRGYNEQFF.

V usage is TRBV28 and J usage is TRBJ2-5; 8 nucleotides agree with TRBD1. The CDR3 is 15 amino acids. The V and J ends lost 6 bases and 8 bases, in that order; junction bases with no gene match: 14. Germline lookup yields CDR1 MDHEN and CDR2 SYDVKM. This CDR3 is CASRRPTGGENTQYF. CDR3 nucleotide sequence: TGTGCCAGCAGACGTCCTACAGGGGGTGAGAATACCCAGTACTTC.

The chain links TRBV9 to TRBJ2-3, with 8 bases aligning to TRBD2. This CDR3 contains 14 residues. Losses at the gene ends were 6 bases for V and 7 bases for J; bases not matched to a gene: 10. From germline, CDR1 is SGDLS and CDR2 YYNGEE. CDR3 protein: CASNQRGRGNTQYF. The CDR3 bases are TGTGCCAGCAATCAGCGGGGGAGGGGAAATACGCAGTATTTT.

The chain recombines TRBV6-1 with TRBJ2-1, with TRBD2 matching 10 bases. The V gene's germline CDR1 is MNHNS and CDR2 SASEGT. The CDR3 has 16 amino acids. Trimming took 6 bases from V and 10 from J; bases not matched to a gene: 15. The CDR3 protein is CASSAKPGLATREQFF. In DNA, the CDR3 is TGTGCCAGCAGCGCAAAGCCGGGACTAGCGACCCGGGAGCAGTTCTTC.

Details on this clonotype: The junction departs from germline at one end; a sequencing error may be responsible. This chain joins TRBV12-3 or TRBV12-4 and TRBJ1-2, with 8 bases aligning to TRBD1. The CDR3 is 14 residues long. The CDR3 loop reads CAGSKTGAPGCYTF. CDR3 in DNA: TGTGCCGGCAGCAAGACAGGGGCCCCGGGTTGCTACACCTTC.

This clonotype was observed a few times. This sequence joins TRBV11-3 and TRBJ1-1; TRBD1 is a possible D gene (6 bases). Germline lookup yields CDR1 SGHNT and CDR2 YENEEA. V dropped 5 bases and J dropped 4 bases, with 17 bases sitting between them. This CDR3 has 15 residues. CDR3 region: CASSPSGGGGTEAFF. The DNA for the CDR3 is TGTGCCAGCAGCCCCTCGGGGGGCGGTGGCACTGAAGCTTTCTTT.

This clonotype showed up many times. Mismatch with germline at one junction end may stem from a read error. The chain links TRBV7-2 to TRBJ2-5; 14 bases align to TRBD2. The CDR3 loop spans 16 amino acids. Germline CDR1 and CDR2: SGHTA and FQGNSA. CDR3 protein: CASTLPGTSGSETQYF. The CDR3 DNA reads as TGTGCCAGCACCTTACCCGGGACTAGCGGGAGTGAGACCCAGTACTTC.